This entry lists 17 T cell receptor beta chains sequenced from one sample in a study of shared clonotypes between healthy human individuals (dated by TCRdb to 2018 to 2021). Preparation of the library involved the immunoSEQ multiplex PCR assay. This is the immuneACCESS table as TCRdb keeps it, with only in-frame sequences that have V and J called. A part of the clones is gone; compared with another copy, unresolved V genes explain less than half, and the rest is unexplained. Within this sample are a few million clones, with around 90% of them counted one time only. Of the sample, about 0.13% is held by the ten largest clones. Sample: naive CD4+ T cells sorted from blood. Sample cell subset or site, as interpreted from the label and publication: CD45RA+ positively selected. These receptors came from a man younger than 35 in good health.

The chain recombines TRBV5-5 with TRBJ1-3, with unresolved D. This CDR3 is built from 15 residues. V lost 2 bases to trimming and J lost 0 bases, with 9 bases between them. Germline CDR1 SGHKS, CDR2 YYEKEE (reference sequence). CDR3 DNA: TGTGCCAGCAGCTTTTCCGCAAGCTCTGGAAACACCATATATTTT. This sequence encodes CASSFSASSGNTIYF.

As regards this clone: This sample also contains other DNA sequences that code for the same CDR3. This chain connects TRBV7-9 to TRBJ1-1; D uncertain. Germline CDR1 SEHNR, CDR2 FQNEAQ (reference sequence). The V end lost 2 bases, the J end lost 1 base, and 5 bases lay between the germline ends. The CDR3 covers 13 residues. For the CDR3, the DNA is TGTGCCAGCAGCTTATCAGGGAACACTGAAGCTTTCTTT. Protein product: CASSLSGNTEAFF.

The chain recombines TRBV28 with TRBJ1-5; no firm D call. Trimming shortened V by 7 bases and J by 5 bases, and 9 bases separated the two germline ends. This CDR3 is 12 amino acids long. Germline V CDR1 and CDR2: MDHEN, SYDVKM. The CDR3 DNA follows: TGTGCCAGCACCAAGGCTTATCAGCCCCAGCATTTT. Translation gives CASTKAYQPQHF.

V and J are TRBV2 and TRBJ2-1; D unclear. Germline loops: CDR1 SNHLY, CDR2 FYNNEI. This CDR3 comprises 14 residues. Trimming left V 1 base short and J 3 bases short, with 7 bases between. CDR3 DNA: TGTGCCAGCAGTGAAGTTTCCATCTACAATGAGCAGTTCTTC. Its protein is CASSEVSIYNEQFF.

The gene calls are TRBV10-2 and TRBJ1-5; D is unresolved. The CDR3 has 13 amino acids. The V gene lost 10 bases and the J gene lost 10 bases, with 20 bases spanning the gap. Germline CDR1 and CDR2: WSHSY and SAAADI. CDR3 loop: CATRGDTSSPQHF. DNA for the CDR3: TGCGCCACCCGGGGAGATACGTCGAGTCCCCAGCATTTT.

The rearrangement joins TRBV2 to TRBJ1-4, with D perhaps matching TRBD1 (6 bases). This CDR3 is built from 17 residues. V was shortened by 3 bases and J by 0 bases, with 14 bases between the two germline ends. The germline CDR1 and CDR2 sequences are SNHLY and FYNNEI. This CDR3 is CASSDRGSPATNEKLFF. CDR3 nucleotides: TGTGCCAGCAGTGACAGGGGATCGCCTGCAACTAATGAAAAACTGTTTTTT.

The genes are TRBV18 and TRBJ1-3; D remains ambiguous. This CDR3 spans 15 amino acids. The germline V and J ends were trimmed by 3 bases and 0 bases, with 9 bases remaining between them. Germline V gene sequence: CDR1 KGHSH, CDR2 LQKENI. The CDR3 nucleotides read TGTGCCAGCTCACCCGTGGGCGGCTCTGGAAACACCATATATTTT. Its protein product is CASSPVGGSGNTIYF.

V and J are TRBV30 and TRBJ2-2; possible D gene TRBD2, 5 bases. Germline V gene data show CDR1 as GTSNPN and CDR2 as SVGIG (reference sequence). Trimming took off 0 bases at V and 10 bases at J, with 12 bases between the two ends. This CDR3 is built from 13 residues. In DNA, the CDR3 is TGTGCCTGGAGTGTAACCGGGATCTCGGAGCTGTTTTTT. Encoded protein: CAWSVTGISELFF.

V gene TRBV9 combines with J gene TRBJ2-3; D is ambiguous. Germline CDR1 is SGDLS and CDR2 is YYNGEE. Between the trimmed V and J ends, which lost 3 bases and 0 bases, there was a span of 11 bases. The CDR3 is made up of 15 amino acids. CDR3 nucleotides: TGTGCCAGCAGCGCCGGTGCCGCAAGCACAGATACGCAGTATTTT. This codes for CASSAGAASTDTQYF.

In this sample, this clone turned up a few times. J is TRBJ1-1 and V is TRBV18; D is possibly TRBD1 (5 bases). V was clipped by 6 bases and J by 5 bases, with 16 bases between them. Germline assignment: CDR1 KGHSH and CDR2 LQKENI. CDR3 length: 14 residues. CDR3 region: CASSPMGPGTEAFF. The DNA for the CDR3 is TGTGCCAGCTCCCCCATGGGGCCGGGGACTGAAGCTTTCTTT.

To note about this clone: Other DNA sequences in the sample encode the same CDR3. The V and J genes are TRBV5-1 and TRBJ1-1; unclear D gene. This CDR3 has 13 amino acids. V was cut by 2 bases and J by 0 bases, with 5 bases left in between. CDR1 and CDR2 (germline): SGHRS, YFSETQ. The CDR3 nucleotides read TGCGCCAGCAGCTTAGCATTGAACACTGAAGCTTTCTTT. Its protein product is CASSLALNTEAFF.

V usage is TRBV2 and J usage is TRBJ2-5; 11 bases line up with TRBD2. From germline, CDR1 is SNHLY and CDR2 FYNNEI. V gave up 6 bases and J gave up 5 bases; unmatched junction bases: 2. The CDR3 loop spans 13 amino acids. The CDR3 coding sequence is TGTGCCAGCAGAGCTAGCGGGGGGGAGACCCAGTACTTC. Translating it yields CASRASGGETQYF. Supplemented by reference TRBV2 and TRBJ2-5, the full variable domain reads EPEVTQTPSHQVTQMGQEVILRCVPISNHLYFYWYRQILGQKVEFLVSFYNNEISEKSEIFDDQFSVERPDGSNFTLKIRSTKLEDSAMYFCASRASGGETQYFGPGTRLLVL.

This clone was detected once. The V gene is TRBV29-1, the J gene TRBJ2-3; 15 bases are shared with TRBD2. The germline V gene has CDR1 SQVTM and CDR2 ANQGSEA. After removal of 7 bases from V and 8 bases from J, the junction contained 4 bases not matched to a gene. The CDR3 runs 13 residues. CDR3: CSAGLAGGGTQYF. The CDR3 DNA reads TGCAGCGCGGGACTAGCGGGAGGTGGTACGCAGTATTTT.

This rearrangement joins TRBV21-1 to TRBJ2-2; the D call in the table, TRBD2, was not verified against the DNA. TRBV21-1 is described as a pseudogene. This CDR3 has 16 amino acids. The CDR3 region is CASSNKRVANTGELFF. For the CDR3, the DNA is TGTGCCAGCAGCAATAAACGGGTCGCGAACACCGGGGAGCTGTTTTTT.

This clone was seen only once. CDR3 in DNA: TGTGCCAGCAGTGAAGCGGGAGGAGTCTATGGCTACACCTTC. This sequence encodes CASSEAGGVYGYTF. The gene calls are TRBV6-1 and TRBJ1-2; D unresolved. V was trimmed by 0 bases and J by 4 bases, leaving 9 bases between them. CDR1 is MNHNS and CDR2 is SASEGT in the germline V gene. This CDR3 contains 14 residues.

CDR3 bases: TGTGCCAGCAGCTTGGGGACGGTTGCAACTAATGAAAAACTGTTTTTT. Translated: CASSLGTVATNEKLFF. The chain links TRBV5-4 to TRBJ1-4, with unresolved D. The length of the CDR3 is 16 residues. Looked up from germline, CDR1 is SGHNT and CDR2 is YYREEE (reference sequence). The V gene lost 0 bases and the J gene lost 0 bases, with 9 bases spanning the gap.

This clone has more than one count but fewer than ten. The gene calls are TRBV6-5 and TRBJ1-1; the D gene is possibly TRBD1 (6 bases). Trimming removed 7 bases at V and 1 base at J, with 16 bases between. The CDR3 has 15 amino acids. The V gene's germline CDR1 is MNHEY and CDR2 SVGAGI. The CDR3 DNA reads as TGTGCCAGCACCAAGAAGGGGGGTACGAACACTGAAGCTTTCTTT. It yields the protein CASTKKGGTNTEAFF.